The rows below give T cell receptor beta chains drawn from one sample of a study of long-term antiretroviral therapy in people with HIV. Clones were read by immunoSEQ multiplex PCR, and TCRdb kept only the in-frame ones, dropping some. This sample yields about 25,000 clones, of which roughly 80% are seen a single time; around 10% belongs to the top ten. This specimen was unsorted PBMCs, taken 2.1 years after starting antiretroviral therapy. The receptor source for this set is a man aged 25 to 45 with HIV. Each CDR3 is given with its conserved first and last residue. The D gene is left open where the match is weak. Size values are once, few and many counts, or a class for expanded clones, and some rows have none.

d_gene	v_gene	abundance	j_gene	CDR3aa	CDR3nt
NA	TRBV5-1	NA	TRBJ1-6	CASSSGRERSPLHF	TGCGCCAGCAGCTCTGGTAGGGAGAGATCACCCCTCCACTTT
NA	TRBV5-1	NA	TRBJ1-5	CASSPVPGGQPQHF	TGCGCCAGCAGCCCGGTCCCGGGGGGGCAGCCCCAGCATTTT
NA	TRBV6-5	NA	TRBJ2-2	CASTPGLHVNGELFF	TGTGCCAGCACGCCGGGACTGCACGTCAATGGGGAGCTGTTTTTT
NA	TRBV7-2	once	TRBJ1-5	CASSPAVSNQPQHF	TGTGCCAGCAGCCCCGCAGTAAGCAATCAGCCCCAGCATTTT
NA	TRBV19	NA	TRBJ1-5	CASSIGEYSNQPQHF	TGTGCCAGTAGTATAGGTGAATATAGCAATCAGCCCCAGCATTTT
NA	TRBV11-2	NA	TRBJ2-3	CASSLGSGGVTDTQYF	TGTGCCAGCAGCTTAGGGTCGGGCGGGGTCACAGATACGCAGTATTTT
TRBD2	TRBV5-6	NA	TRBJ2-5	CASSRLAGGWETQYF	TGTGCCAGCAGCCGACTAGCGGGGGGGTGGGAGACCCAGTACTTC
TRBD1	TRBV6-1	NA	TRBJ1-4	CASSMGTGYEKLFF	TGTGCCAGCAGTATGGGGACAGGGTATGAAAAACTGTTTTTT
TRBD1	TRBV29-1	NA	TRBJ2-3	CSVEEHRGADTQYF	TGCAGCGTTGAAGAACACAGGGGGGCGGATACGCAGTATTTT
NA	TRBV28	NA	TRBJ1-6	CASSLITESSYNSPLHF	TGTGCCAGCAGCTTGATAACCGAAAGCTCCTATAATTCACCCCTCCACTTT
NA	TRBV6-1	NA	TRBJ1-5	CASSEVGGYNQPQHF	TGTGCCAGCAGTGAAGTGGGCGGCTACAATCAGCCCCAGCATTTT
TRBD1	TRBV2	once	TRBJ2-7	CASMRDRAHEQYF	TGTGCCAGCATGAGGGACAGGGCCCACGAGCAGTACTTC
TRBD1	TRBV6-1	NA	TRBJ2-3	CASREANRGADTQYF	TGTGCCAGCAGGGAAGCAAACAGGGGGGCAGATACGCAGTATTTT
NA	TRBV5-1	NA	TRBJ1-5	CASSLRGDQPQHF	TGCGCCAGCAGCTTGCGGGGCGATCAGCCCCAGCATTTT
TRBD1	TRBV10-3	NA	TRBJ1-3	CATQKFIQGQGGNTIYF	TGTGCCACCCAGAAATTTATCCAGGGACAGGGTGGAAACACCATATATTTT
NA	TRBV9	NA	TRBJ2-2	CASSALLGQGTGELFF	TGTGCCAGCAGCGCCCTGTTGGGGCAGGGGACCGGGGAGCTGTTTTTT
NA	TRBV27	NA	TRBJ1-3	CASSLIGSSGNTIYF	TGTGCCAGCAGTTTAATTGGCTCCTCTGGAAACACCATATATTTT
TRBD1	TRBV5-8	once	TRBJ1-5	CASSSGTGAFNQPQHF	TGTGCCAGCAGCTCTGGGACAGGGGCTTTCAATCAGCCCCAGCATTTT
NA	TRBV6-5	few	TRBJ1-2	CASSKNNYGYTF	TGTGCCAGCAGTAAAAATAACTATGGCTACACCTTC
NA	TRBV4-1	NA	TRBJ2-2	CASSQGENTGELFF	TGCGCCAGCAGCCAGGGGGAGAACACCGGGGAGCTGTTTTTT
NA	TRBV5-1	NA	TRBJ2-6	CASSPSGANVLTF	TGCGCCAGCAGCCCGTCTGGGGCCAACGTCCTGACTTTC
TRBD2	TRBV28	NA	TRBJ2-1	CASSPGTNYNEQFF	TGTGCCAGCAGTCCCGGGACTAACTACAATGAGCAGTTCTTC
TRBD1	TRBV19	NA	TRBJ2-1	CASSPPGQGHNEQFF	TGTGCCAGTAGTCCTCCGGGACAGGGTCACAATGAGCAGTTCTTC
TRBD1	TRBV6-1	few	TRBJ1-6	CASSGQGRSNSPLHF	TGTGCCAGCAGTGGACAGGGAAGGAGTAATTCACCCCTCCACTTT
TRBD1	TRBV18	NA	TRBJ1-4	CASSDSGTGNEKLFF	TGTGCCAGCTCAGACTCCGGGACAGGGAACGAAAAACTGTTTTTT
NA	TRBV7-6	few	TRBJ2-2	CASSLLGSGETGELFF	TGTGCCAGCAGCTTATTGGGGTCGGGGGAAACCGGGGAGCTGTTTTTT
NA	TRBV19	NA	TRBJ2-5	CASSYGRVSETQYF	TGTGCCAGTAGTTATGGCAGGGTATCGGAGACCCAGTACTTC
TRBD1	TRBV4-1	NA	TRBJ2-6	CASSQADRAGANVLTF	TGCGCCAGCAGCCAAGCGGACAGGGCTGGGGCCAACGTCCTGACTTTC
TRBD1	TRBV19	NA	TRBJ1-2	CASRAGGYGYTF	TGTGCCAGTAGAGCAGGGGGCTATGGCTACACCTTC
TRBD2	TRBV5-4	few	TRBJ2-7	CASSREGIYEQYF	TGTGCCAGCAGCCGGGAGGGCATATACGAGCAGTACTTC
NA	TRBV7-9	few	TRBJ1-2	CASSLSHGNYGYTF	TGTGCCAGCAGCTTATCTCACGGAAACTATGGCTACACCTTC
TRBD1	TRBV27	NA	TRBJ1-5	CASSLVARDRLNQPQHF	TGTGCCAGCAGTTTAGTAGCAAGGGACAGACTCAATCAGCCCCAGCATTTT
TRBD1	TRBV6-4	NA	TRBJ1-2	CASSDSGQGPYGYTF	TGTGCCAGCAGTGACTCGGGACAGGGGCCATATGGCTACACCTTC
NA	TRBV4-3	NA	TRBJ1-2	CASSPTDRGPNGYTF	TGCGCCAGCAGCCCGACCGACCGGGGGCCGAATGGCTACACCTTC
NA	TRBV10-1	NA	TRBJ2-1	CASSEALASEQFF	TGCGCCAGCAGTGAGGCCCTGGCTAGCGAGCAGTTCTTC
TRBD1	TRBV5-6	few	TRBJ1-2	CASSFRGQGNYGYTF	TGTGCCAGCAGCTTCAGGGGGCAGGGCAACTATGGCTACACCTTC
NA	TRBV6-5	NA	TRBJ2-7	CASSTTTGYEQYF	TGTGCCAGCAGTACCACCACAGGATACGAGCAGTACTTC
NA	TRBV11-2	few	TRBJ1-5	CASSLDDSNQPQHF	TGTGCCAGCAGCTTAGACGATAGCAATCAGCCCCAGCATTTT
NA	TRBV9	NA	TRBJ2-3	CASSSRSGSSTDTQYF	TGTGCCAGCAGCTCCAGGAGCGGTTCTAGCACAGATACGCAGTATTTT
NA	TRBV21-1	NA	TRBJ2-2	CASSIKSQTGRGTGELFF	TGTGCCAGCAGCATTAAATCCCAGACAGGGAGGGGGACCGGGGAGCTGTTTTTT
NA	TRBV20-1	NA	TRBJ2-7	CSAEFKEQYF	TGCAGTGCTGAATTTAAGGAGCAGTACTTC
TRBD2	TRBV6-5	once	TRBJ2-3	CASSYSWTSGADTQYF	TGTGCCAGCAGTTACTCATGGACTAGCGGAGCAGATACGCAGTATTTT
NA	TRBV6-1	few	TRBJ2-2	CASSEALGGTGELFF	TGTGCCAGCAGTGAAGCGCTAGGGGGCACCGGGGAGCTGTTTTTT
NA	TRBV25-1	NA	TRBJ1-2	CASSEPGREHGYTF	TGTGCCAGCAGTGAACCCGGCAGGGAACATGGCTACACCTTC
NA	TRBV6-5	NA	TRBJ1-2	CASSYSPTFYGYTF	TGTGCCAGCAGTTACTCACCAACTTTCTATGGCTACACCTTC
NA	TRBV7-6	once	TRBJ2-2	CASTGGLYTGELFF	TGTGCCAGTACGGGGGGCCTCTACACCGGGGAGCTGTTTTTT
TRBD1	TRBV2	NA	TRBJ1-6	CASSPGTGLTPLHF	TGTGCCAGCAGTCCCGGGACAGGGTTGACACCCCTCCACTTT
TRBD2	TRBV7-8	NA	TRBJ2-7	CASSFPARLAGNHEQYF	TGTGCCAGCAGCTTTCCGGCCAGACTAGCCGGTAATCACGAGCAGTACTTC
TRBD2	TRBV6-1	NA	TRBJ2-1	CASSEAQGTSGRVYNEQFF	TGTGCCAGCAGTGAAGCGCAGGGGACTAGCGGGAGGGTATACAATGAGCAGTTCTTC